Listed here are 28 T cell receptor beta chains from one sample, sequenced in a study of T cells in women clearing cervical HPV infection. TCRdb's copy holds only in-frame clones and misses some; the assay was immunoSEQ multiplex PCR. The sample totals under 50,000 clones. Specimen: blood buffy coat. These TCRs come from a woman aged 18 to 75 with a cervical HPV16 infection that either progressed to CIN3+ or cleared (not recorded which).

The CDR3: CASSPTDHTEAFF. CDR3 DNA, as far as it was read: TGCGCCAGCTCCCCAACAGATCACACTGAA. This sequence joins TRBV5-1 and TRBJ1-1; no firm D call. The read falls 3 residues short of the CDR3 end, and the missing part is taken from the germline J gene. Trimming took off 7 bases at V and 3 bases at J, with 13 bases between the two ends. The CDR3 has 13 amino acids. In germline, CDR1 is SGHRS, CDR2 YFSETQ.

Of note for this clone: The read halts 3 residues ahead of the CDR3 end, with the missing end drawn from the germline J gene. The rearrangement links TRBV29-1 to TRBJ1-1, with unresolved D. Germline CDR1 is SQVTM and CDR2 is ANQGSEA. Trimming pared 4 bases from V and 5 bases from J, leaving 5 bases between. The CDR3 sequence is 10 residues long. The DNA read from the CDR3 is TGCAGCGTTGTAGGGACTGAA. Protein product: CSVVGTE. The CDR3, in full, reads CSVVGTEAFF.

On this clone: The read halts 3 residues ahead of the CDR3 end, with the missing end drawn from the germline J gene. This chain joins TRBV2 and TRBJ2-7; perhaps TRBD2 as D (6 bases). Germline lookup yields CDR1 SNHLY and CDR2 FYNNEI. V lost 5 bases and J lost 2, with 13 bases in between. There are 14 residues in the CDR3. The CDR3 spells CASSRDSQTYEQYF. The CDR3 bases that were read are TGTGCCAGCAGTAGGGACTCCCAGACCTACGAG.

About this clone itself: The read terminates 3 residues ahead of where the CDR3 ends, so the germline J gene completes it. The rearrangement joins TRBV7-2 to TRBJ2-7; D gene unclear. The CDR3 extends over 13 amino acids. V was shortened by 0 bases and J by 4 bases, with 7 bases between the two germline ends. Germline values: CDR1 SGHTA, CDR2 FQGNSA. The part of the CDR3 DNA that was read is TGTGCCAGCAGCTTAGCGCAACAGTACGAG. This gives the protein CASSLAQQYE. The whole CDR3 sequence reads CASSLAQQYEQYF.

As concerns this clone: Sequencing ends 3 residues short of the CDR3 end; the germline J gene provides the rest. The chain is built from TRBV5-4 and TRBJ2-2; 8 nucleotides align to TRBD1. From germline, CDR1 is SGHNT and CDR2 YYREEE (reference sequence). This CDR3 contains 14 residues. The sequenced CDR3 bases are TGTGCCAGCAGCGTAGGACAGGGAGGTGAAAAG. Its translation: CASSVGQGGEK. The whole CDR3 is CASSVGQGGEKLFF.

About this clone: The CDR3 end lies 3 residues beyond the end of the read and is filled in from the germline J gene. The rearrangement uses TRBV7-2 and TRBJ2-7; 7 bases align to TRBD1. The CDR3 is 15 amino acids. In germline, CDR1 is SGHTA, CDR2 FQGNSA. V shed 1 base, J shed 3 bases, and the junction held 6 bases outside the gene matches. CDR3 residues: CASSLGGQGVYEQYF. The CDR3 DNA, read in part, is TGTGCCAGCAGCTTAGGGGGGCAGGGGGTCTACGAG.

Partial CDR3 DNA: TGTGCCAGCACCAGGGGGGAGGACACCAAAAACATT. This translates into CASTRGEDTKNI. Given in full, the CDR3 is CASTRGEDTKNIQYF. V is TRBV6-2 or TRBV6-3 and J is TRBJ2-4; D may be TRBD1 (7 bases). Read sequence stops 3 residues before the CDR3 end, and the germline J gene provides the missing end. V dropped 7 bases and J dropped 2 bases, with 15 bases sitting between them. Per germline, CDR1 MNHEY and CDR2 SVGEGT. CDR3 size: 15 residues.

With respect to this clone: The CDR3 end lies 3 residues beyond the end of the read and is filled in from the germline J gene. This chain joins TRBV7-2 and TRBJ2-5; no firm D call. The germline V and J ends were trimmed by 0 bases and 7 bases, with 15 bases remaining between them. This CDR3 is 15 amino acids long. Germline assignment: CDR1 SGHTA and CDR2 FQGNSA. The part of the CDR3 DNA that was read is TGTGCCAGCAGCTTAGCCCCCACTTCTTTGAGGACC. The encoded protein is CASSLAPTSLRT. The entire CDR3 reads CASSLAPTSLRTQYF.

On this clone: The CDR3 end lies 3 residues beyond the end of the read and is filled in from the germline J gene. V usage is TRBV23-1 and J usage is TRBJ1-5, with TRBD1 matching 7 bases. TRBV23-1 is placed among ORFs of uncertain function. This CDR3 region has 16 residues. J was trimmed by 1 base and V by 4 bases; bases with no gene match: 7. The CDR3 loop reads CASSRGTVSSNQPQHF. The sequenced CDR3 bases are TGCGCCAGCAGTCGGGGGACAGTAAGCAGCAATCAGCCC.

For this clone: The read gets to within 3 residues of the CDR3 end, and the germline J gene fills in the rest. V gene TRBV20-1 combines with J gene TRBJ2-2; a possible D gene is TRBD1 (6 bases). CDR1 and CDR2 from the germline V gene are DFQATT and SNEGSKA (reference sequence). V was shortened by 5 bases and J by 2 bases, with 9 bases between the two germline ends. The CDR3 is 13 residues long. The sequenced CDR3 bases are TGCAGTGCTCTCAGGGGCAACACCGGGGAG. Its protein is CSALRGNTGE. The full CDR3 sequence reads CSALRGNTGELFF.

In regard to this clone: The read falls 3 residues short of the CDR3 end, and the missing part is taken from the germline J gene. The chain is built from TRBV29-1 and TRBJ1-2; tentative D call: TRBD1 (6 bases). V was clipped by 0 bases and J by 4 bases, with 9 bases between them. The germline V gene encodes CDR1 SQVTM and CDR2 ANQGSEA. The CDR3 contains 13 residues. The CDR3: CSVEEGAGYGYTF. CDR3 DNA, as far as it was read: TGCAGCGTTGAAGAGGGGGCGGGCTATGGC.

In regard to this clone: Coverage ceases 3 residues before the CDR3 finishes, and the germline J gene fills in the end. The chain has TRBV30 and TRBJ2-7; D perhaps matches TRBD2 (6 bases). Germline V lookup: CDR1 GTSNPN, CDR2 SVGIG (reference sequence). V shed 1 base and J shed 5 bases, with 12 bases lying between them. The CDR3 extends over 13 amino acids. This CDR3 is CAWSGTRRDEQYF. The sequenced part of the CDR3 DNA is TGTGCCTGGAGTGGAACCCGGAGGGACGAG.

Points on this clone: The read finishes 3 residues shy of the CDR3 end, and the germline J gene is used to complete it. This chain links TRBV30 with TRBJ1-2, with 11 bases fitting TRBD1. Germline V gives CDR1 GTSNPN, CDR2 SVGIG (reference sequence). The CDR3 is 15 amino acids. The part of the CDR3 DNA that was read is TGTGCCTGGAGTGTTTCGGGACAGGGGGTTAGTGAC. Amino acids: CAWSVSGQGVSD. The whole CDR3 region reads CAWSVSGQGVSDYTF.

CDR3 DNA (partial): TGCAGTGCCCCCCAGGGTAGTATGTTCGGTGAG. Translating gives CSAPQGSMFGE. The complete CDR3 reads CSAPQGSMFGEQFF. V and J are TRBV20-1 and TRBJ2-1, with TRBD1 as a possible D gene (5 bases). The read finishes 3 residues shy of the CDR3 end, and the germline J gene is used to complete it. The V end lost 6 bases, the J end lost 9 bases, and 21 bases lay between the germline ends. Germline V gene sequence: CDR1 DFQATT, CDR2 SNEGSKA (reference sequence). The CDR3 totals 14 residues.

Regarding this clone: The read terminates 3 residues ahead of where the CDR3 ends, so the germline J gene completes it. This chain uses TRBV6-1 with TRBJ2-3; a possible D gene is TRBD1 (6 bases). Germline V gene data show CDR1 as MNHNS and CDR2 as SASEGT. This CDR3 contains 15 residues. CDR3 DNA, as far as it was read: TGTGCCAGCAGTGAGGGGGCAGGGGATTTTGAGACG. This codes for CASSEGAGDFET. In full, the CDR3 is CASSEGAGDFETQYF.

Notes on this clone: Read sequence stops 3 residues before the CDR3 end, and the germline J gene provides the missing end. The chain links TRBV5-1 to TRBJ2-5; D might be TRBD1 (6 bases). The germline V gene has CDR1 SGHRS and CDR2 YFSETQ. The CDR3 is made up of 15 amino acids. V was pared by 3 bases and J by 5 bases, with 17 bases between. The DNA read from the CDR3 is TGCGCCAGCAGCTCCGCTCCCGGGACACGGGAGACC. Amino acid sequence: CASSSAPGTRET. The full CDR3 protein reads CASSSAPGTRETQYF.

For this clone: The CDR3 extends 3 residues past the end of the read, so its final part is completed from the germline J gene. This chain uses TRBV28 with TRBJ2-2; 8 bases map to TRBD2. CDR3 length equals 13 residues. Per germline, CDR1 MDHEN and CDR2 SYDVKM. Germline trimming cut 10 bases from V and 5 bases from J; bases unmatched to any gene: 6. CDR3: CATVSGITGELFF. The CDR3 bases that were read are TGTGCCACCGTTAGCGGGATAACCGGGGAG.

Regarding this clone: The CDR3 goes on 3 residues after the read ends, and that part is filled in from the germline J gene. The chain carries TRBV19 and TRBJ1-2, with 7 bases matching TRBD1. The CDR3 is made up of 13 amino acids. Germline CDR1 is LNHDA and CDR2 is SQIVND (reference sequence). With V trimmed by 6 bases and J by 5 bases, 6 bases remained unmatched. The CDR3 sequence: CASSGQDRYGYTF. CDR3 DNA, as far as it was read: TGTGCCAGTAGCGGACAGGATCGGTATGGC.

Concerning this clone: The observed sequence ends 3 residues before the CDR3 terminus, with the missing tail filled in from the germline J gene. The chain joins TRBV6-1 to TRBJ1-2; 10 bases are a match to TRBD1. Per the germline V gene, CDR1 is MNHNS and CDR2 is SASEGT. The CDR3 is 16 amino acids. The DNA read from the CDR3 is TGTGCCAGCAGTGAAGCCTGGACAGGGGGGCAAAACATC. This gives the protein CASSEAWTGGQNI. The whole CDR3 protein is CASSEAWTGGQNIYTF.

With regard to this clone: With the read ending 3 residues before the CDR3 end, the germline J gene is used to fill in that end. J is TRBJ1-1 and V is TRBV30; D not certain. Germline CDR1 reads GTSNPN; CDR2 reads SVGIG (reference sequence). CDR3 length: 14 residues. Trimming cost V 0 bases and J 4 bases, with 12 bases left between them. The CDR3 is CAWSVLPRSTEAFF. Partial CDR3 DNA: TGTGCCTGGAGTGTACTCCCCAGGAGCACTGAA.

Turning to this clone: Sequencing ends 3 residues short of the CDR3 end; the germline J gene provides the rest. The rearrangement joins TRBV19 to TRBJ1-4; TRBD1 might be the D (6 bases). Trimming took 5 bases from V and 0 from J, leaving 10 bases between them. The CDR3 is 15 residues long. Germline V CDR1 and CDR2: LNHDA, SQIVND (reference sequence). This chain's CDR3 is CASSPRQATNEKLFF. CDR3 DNA (partial): TGTGCCAGTAGTCCACGACAGGCAACTAATGAAAAA.

For this clone: Read data end 3 residues before the CDR3 end; the end is taken from the germline J gene. V usage is TRBV5-5 and J usage is TRBJ2-1; D is possibly TRBD1 (5 bases). This CDR3 is 11 amino acids long. V was shortened by 7 bases and J by 3 bases, with 5 bases between the two germline ends. Germline V gene data show CDR1 as SGHKS and CDR2 as YYEKEE (reference sequence). CDR3 DNA, as far as it was read: TGTGCCAGCGACAGCTACAATGAG. Its translation is CASDSYNE. The complete CDR3 reads CASDSYNEQFF.

As concerns this clone: In the same sample, other DNA sequences code for this CDR3. The CDR3 loop reads CASSYQATNEQFF. The CDR3 DNA, read in part, is TGTGCCAGCAGTTACCAAGCGACCAATGAG. J is TRBJ2-1 and V is TRBV6-2 or TRBV6-3; D not resolved. The read finishes 3 residues shy of the CDR3 end, and the germline J gene is used to complete it. Germline lookup yields CDR1 MNHEY and CDR2 SVGEGT. There are 13 residues in the CDR3. The V gene lost 2 bases and the J gene lost 6 bases, with 8 bases spanning the gap.

About this clone: The read ends 3 residues early relative to the CDR3; the germline J gene fills the gap. The chain links TRBV29-1 to TRBJ1-1, with TRBD1 identical over 9 bases. With V trimmed by 7 bases and J by 3 bases, 6 bases remained unmatched. CDR3 length equals 13 residues. Germline V gene lookup returns CDR1 SQVTM and CDR2 ANQGSEA. The CDR3 protein is CSAIQGADTEAFF. The part of the CDR3 DNA that was read is TGCAGCGCTATACAGGGGGCGGACACTGAA.

Of note for this clone: Read sequence stops 3 residues before the CDR3 end, and the germline J gene provides the missing end. The chain carries TRBV29-1 and TRBJ2-7; 9 bases align to TRBD2. Germline-derived CDR1 and CDR2 are SQVTM and ANQGSEA. With 7 bases clipped from V and 2 bases from J, the junction kept 3 bases outside the gene matches. The CDR3 has 12 amino acids. CDR3 residues: CSGSSGAYEQYF. Partial CDR3 DNA: TGCAGCGGTTCTAGCGGGGCCTACGAG.

Comments on this clone: Coverage ceases 3 residues before the CDR3 finishes, and the germline J gene fills in the end. The chain carries TRBV6-1 and TRBJ2-7; D ambiguous. The V end lost 0 bases, the J end lost 0 bases, and 12 bases lay between the germline ends. The V gene's germline CDR1 is MNHNS and CDR2 SASEGT. The CDR3 extends over 16 amino acids. CDR3 loop: CASSEAHRGNSYEQYF. Incomplete CDR3 DNA: TGTGCCAGCAGTGAAGCCCATCGCGGTAACTCCTACGAG.

On this clone itself: The CDR3 extends 3 residues past the end of the read, so its final part is completed from the germline J gene. The chain uses TRBV7-9 and TRBJ1-2; 10 bases fit TRBD1. There are 15 residues in the CDR3. CDR1 is SEHNR, CDR2 FQNEAQ, per germline (reference sequence). CDR3 bases read: TGTGCCAGCACCATCTCCGGGACAGGGGACAATGAC. Encoded protein: CASTISGTGDND. The whole CDR3 reads CASTISGTGDNDYTF.

Comments on this clone: The sequenced fragment ends 3 residues before the CDR3 boundary, so the rest is inferred from the germline J gene. The rearrangement uses TRBV5-1 and TRBJ2-5; TRBD1 is a possible D gene (6 bases). CDR3 length equals 15 residues. The V gene lost 4 bases and the J gene lost 0 bases, with 13 bases spanning the gap. Germline CDR1 reads SGHRS; CDR2 reads YFSETQ. CDR3 amino acids: CASSRGQQYQETQYF. Partial CDR3 DNA: TGCGCCAGCAGCCGTGGACAGCAGTACCAAGAGACC.